This is a list of T cell receptor beta chains from one sample in a study of CD8+ T cells in alopecia areata. The data were produced by immunoSEQ multiplex PCR, yet TCRdb's version contains in-frame clones alone and is incomplete. The sample gives 150,000 to 200,000 clones, roughly 60% of which show up once; approximately 0.93% is in the top ten. The sequencing used CD4+ T cells sorted from blood, collected at week 24, from a patient treated with tofacitinib. The receptor source for this set is a human donor with alopecia areata. CDR3s include the opening cysteine and the closing phenylalanine or tryptophan. The D gene is left open where the match is weak. Clone size appears in some rows only: once, few, many, or a class for an expanded clone.

j_call v_call clone_size d_call cdr3_length cdr3_nt cdr3_aa
TRBJ2-3 TRBV7-8 NA NA 13 TGTGCCAGCAGCCCTGGGGAAAAAGATACGCAGTATTTT CASSPGEKDTQYF
TRBJ2-2 TRBV2 few NA 14 TGTGCCAGCAGTGAAGCCCATCTTCCCGGGGAGCTGTTTTTT CASSEAHLPGELFF
TRBJ2-1 TRBV18 NA NA 17 TGTGCCAGCTCACAGTCAGGCCTGGGGGTTACTTACAATGAGCAGTTCTTC CASSQSGLGVTYNEQFF
TRBJ1-2 TRBV10-3 NA TRBD1 14 TGTGCCATCAGTGAGGCAGGGGGGACCTATGGCTACACCTTC CAISEAGGTYGYTF
TRBJ2-3 TRBV6-5 few NA 13 TGTGCCAGCAGTTACGCCTCTACAGATACGCAGTATTTT CASSYASTDTQYF
TRBJ2-6 TRBV11-2 NA NA 16 TGTGCCAGCAGCTTGGGGGGTATCGCTGGGGCCAACGTCCTGACTTTC CASSLGGIAGANVLTF
TRBJ2-1 TRBV30 NA TRBD1 12 TGTGCCTGGAAAAGTACAGGGGATGAGCAGTTCTTC CAWKSTGDEQFF
TRBJ1-5 TRBV4-3 few NA 16 TGCGCCAGCAGCCAAGAAAAAGAGTCGAGAGGGTGGCCCCAGCATTTT CASSQEKESRGWPQHF
TRBJ1-2 TRBV30 NA NA 14 TGTGCCTGGAGTGTCCTAGGGGGGCACTATGGCTACACCTTC CAWSVLGGHYGYTF
TRBJ1-2 TRBV6-6 many NA 14 TGTGCCAGCAGCCTACTTCAAGGGGGTTATGGCTACACCTTC CASSLLQGGYGYTF
TRBJ2-5 TRBV10-3 NA TRBD2 13 TGTGCCATCAGTGGGACTAGCGGAGAGACCCAGTACTTC CAISGTSGETQYF
TRBJ1-2 TRBV30 NA NA 14 TGTGCCTGGAGTGCCCCAGGACGGGGCTATGGCTACACCTTC CAWSAPGRGYGYTF
TRBJ2-7 TRBV7-9 few TRBD2 15 TGTGCCAGCAGCCCTACTAGCGGGGGATCCTACGAGCAGTACTTC CASSPTSGGSYEQYF